This T cell receptor beta chain came from a study of T cell responses to AZD1222 COVID-19 vaccine. General observations from the study: The sample set comprised mostly white British donors with more females, and clonal diversity was possibly underestimated.

Comments on this clone: The target antigen is unknown.

The repertoire was sequenced with immunoSEQ multiplex PCR; TCRdb's copy has only in-frame clones and lacks some. The sample holds tens of thousands of clones, about 90% seen once. The TCR sequence derives from an adult in good health. The input for sequencing was peripheral blood, taken on day 0 of AZD1222 vaccination.

In nucleotides, the CDR3 is TGTGCCAGCAGCTACCAAAGAGACGAGCAGTACTTC. It yields the protein CASSYQRDEQYF. V gene TRBV7-9 combines with J gene TRBJ2-7; D is ambiguous. Trimming cost V 4 bases and J 5 bases, with 9 bases left between them. The germline V gene has CDR1 SEHNR and CDR2 FQNEAQ (reference sequence). The CDR3 consists of 12 residues.